The rows below give T cell receptor beta chains drawn from one sample of a study of blood T cell repertoires in COVID-19. Clones were read by immunoSEQ multiplex PCR, and TCRdb kept only the in-frame ones, dropping some. The sample lists roughly 80,000 clones, 85% to 90% occurring once. The sample was peripheral blood. These receptors were obtained from a woman in her 70s with acute or convalescent COVID-19. Both conserved end residues are part of each CDR3. A D gene is named only where the DNA matches it firmly. Clone size is given for some rows only: seen once, a few or many times, or a class if the clone is expanded.

TRBD2	.	TRBV14	TRBJ2-5	CASSQDTGSGRVREETQYF	TGTGCCAGCAGCCAAGATACGGGAAGCGGGAGGGTCAGGGAAGAGACCCAGTACTTC
TRBD1	.	TRBV6-1	TRBJ1-3	CASSGGQGAIGNTIYF	TGTGCCAGCAGTGGTGGACAGGGGGCAATAGGAAACACCATATATTTT
.	.	TRBV28	TRBJ2-1	CASSKFQRGIVEFF	TGTGCCAGCAGCAAGTTTCAGCGAGGGATTGTGGAGTTCTTC
.	.	TRBV6-5	TRBJ1-5	CASSSLQGQSNQPQHF	TGTGCCAGCAGTTCCTTACAGGGTCAAAGCAATCAGCCCCAGCATTTT
TRBD1	.	TRBV25-1	TRBJ2-1	CASSRQGANEQFF	TGTGCCAGCAGTCGACAGGGCGCCAATGAGCAGTTCTTC
.	.	TRBV28	TRBJ1-5	CASRRGGERVSNQPQHF	TGTGCCAGCAGGAGGGGGGGGGAAAGGGTTAGCAATCAGCCCCAGCATTTT
.	.	TRBV10-3	TRBJ1-2	CAVSSGTSSYGYTF	TGTGCCGTCTCTTCCGGGACATCCTCCTATGGCTACACCTTC
.	.	TRBV18	TRBJ1-2	CASSPRGQPSYYGYTF	TGTGCCAGCTCACCAAGAGGGCAGCCTTCTTACTATGGCTACACCTTC
.	.	TRBV24-1	TRBJ2-2	CATSGWTVNTGELFF	TGTGCCACCAGTGGGTGGACAGTCAACACCGGGGAGCTGTTTTTT
.	few	TRBV5-4	TRBJ2-2	CASSRELAGELFF	TGTGCCAGCAGCCGAGAATTAGCCGGGGAGCTGTTTTTT
TRBD1	.	TRBV11-2	TRBJ2-5	CASSFRGQTQYF	TGTGCCAGCAGCTTCAGGGGGCAAACCCAGTACTTC
.	.	TRBV10-3	TRBJ1-2	CAISPGQENYGYTF	TGTGCCATCAGTCCGGGACAAGAAAACTATGGCTACACCTTC
.	.	TRBV19	TRBJ2-2	CATNQLDTGELFF	TGTGCCACAAACCAGTTGGACACCGGGGAGCTGTTTTTT
.	.	TRBV4-3	TRBJ1-6	CASSQDRIARGSPLHF	TGCGCCAGCAGCCAAGATCGTATAGCTAGGGGCTCACCCCTCCACTTT
.	.	TRBV13	TRBJ2-1	CASSPTQADSYNEQFF	TGTGCCAGCAGCCCTACTCAAGCGGACTCCTACAATGAGCAGTTCTTC
.	.	TRBV3-1/TRBV3-2	TRBJ1-5	CASSQAFEGNQPQHF	TGTGCCAGCAGCCAAGCATTTGAGGGCAATCAGCCCCAGCATTTT
TRBD1	.	TRBV27	TRBJ2-5	CASSLTPSRQGTGERATQYF	TGTGCCAGCAGTCTCACACCTTCCAGACAGGGGACGGGTGAAAGAGCGACCCAGTACTTC
TRBD2	.	TRBV7-2	TRBJ2-1	CASSLTGLAVYNEQFF	TGTGCCAGCAGCTTGACGGGACTAGCGGTATACAATGAGCAGTTCTTC
TRBD1	.	TRBV3-1/TRBV3-2	TRBJ2-5	CASRTGEWETQYF	TGTGCCAGCCGGACAGGGGAATGGGAGACCCAGTACTTC
TRBD2	.	TRBV6-2/TRBV6-3	TRBJ2-3	CASSPSGSTDTQYF	TGTGCCAGCAGCCCCAGCGGGAGTACAGATACGCAGTATTTT
.	.	TRBV6-1	TRBJ1-5	CASSEAPGGIGQPQHF	TGTGCCAGCAGTGAAGCCCCGGGGGGCATCGGTCAGCCCCAGCATTTT
.	.	TRBV9	TRBJ1-2	CASSVGGRNYGYTF	TGTGCCAGCAGCGTAGGTGGCAGGAACTATGGCTACACCTTC
TRBD1	.	TRBV7-7	TRBJ2-5	CASSTRPGQGVQETQYF	TGTGCCAGCAGCACAAGGCCGGGACAGGGAGTTCAAGAGACCCAGTACTTC
TRBD2	.	TRBV14	TRBJ2-5	CASSQGLTSGRGETQYF	TGTGCCAGCAGCCAGGGTCTCACTAGCGGGAGAGGTGAGACCCAGTACTTC
.	.	TRBV24-1	TRBJ2-1	CATSEPQQAHNEQFF	TGTGCCACCAGCGAACCCCAACAGGCCCACAATGAGCAGTTCTTC
TRBD2	.	TRBV7-8	TRBJ2-2	CASSDTSVANTGELFF	TGTGCCAGCAGCGATACTAGCGTGGCGAACACCGGGGAGCTGTTTTTT
.	once	TRBV27	TRBJ2-5	CASSFRWEETQYF	TGTGCCAGCAGTTTTAGGTGGGAGGAGACCCAGTACTTC
.	.	TRBV7-7	TRBJ1-1	CASSARAGTRGTEAFF	TGTGCCAGCAGCGCGCGGGCGGGGACTCGGGGCACTGAAGCTTTCTTT
TRBD2	.	TRBV4-1	TRBJ2-3	CASSQEKRGGSVPGTDTQYF	TGCGCCAGCAGCCAAGAGAAGCGGGGGGGCAGCGTCCCAGGCACAGATACGCAGTATTTT
TRBD1	.	TRBV6-2/TRBV6-3	TRBJ1-5	CASSYLPGTGDNQPQHF	TGTGCCAGCAGTTACTTGCCCGGGACAGGGGACAATCAGCCCCAGCATTTT
TRBD2	.	TRBV5-1	TRBJ2-5	CASSWTSGSRETQYF	TGCGCCAGCAGCTGGACTAGCGGGAGCCGGGAGACCCAGTACTTC
.	few	TRBV7-2	TRBJ1-4	CASSAPQGYEKLFF	TGTGCCAGCAGCGCGCCCCAGGGATATGAAAAACTGTTTTTT
.	.	TRBV6-5	TRBJ1-3	CASRGPLSGNTIYF	TGTGCCAGCAGGGGCCCACTCTCTGGAAACACCATATATTTT